The 3 T cell receptor beta chains reported below all come from one sample, sequenced in a study of T cell repertoires in cytomegalovirus infection. TCRdb called the reads again in MiXCR, with one record for every CDR3 protein. The sample holds more than 650,000 distinct CDR3 sequences, 35% to 40% seen once. Sequencing was carried out using PBMCs. All receptors come from a human donor in good health (CMV status not recorded). Some clones in this sample may be carry-over from other donors' samples.

Note on this clonotype: The CDR3 end shows no conserved phenylalanine or tryptophan, and so a read error is likely. The DNA is omitted, as the CDR3 cannot be located on it reliably, and the CDR3 follows TCRdb's listing. The chain has TRBV7-2 and TRBJ2-3. 11 amino acids form the CDR3, both terminal residues included. The germline V gene has CDR1 SGHTA and CDR2 FQGNSA. The CDR3 protein is CASSHGDTKYC.

This clonotype was recorded at least ten times. One junction end disagrees with the germline gene, perhaps due to a read error. This chain links TRBV5-1 with TRBJ2-5; TRBD2 agrees at 7 bases. There are 14 residues in the CDR3. CDR1 and CDR2 from the germline V gene are SGHRS and YFSETQ. CDR3 nucleotides: TGTGCCAGCAGCTTAAGCGGGAACCAAGAGACCCAGTACTTC. It codes for CASSLSGNQETQYF.

This clonotype was found a few times. The V gene is TRBV9, the J gene TRBJ1-6; D is unresolved. This CDR3 is 14 amino acids long. Germline V gene lookup returns CDR1 SGDLS and CDR2 YYNGEE. V was cut by 2 bases and J by 6 bases, with 9 bases left in between. The CDR3 here is CASSVRAVNSPLHF. The CDR3 nucleotides are TGTGCCAGCAGCGTCCGGGCCGTTAATTCACCCCTCCACTTT.